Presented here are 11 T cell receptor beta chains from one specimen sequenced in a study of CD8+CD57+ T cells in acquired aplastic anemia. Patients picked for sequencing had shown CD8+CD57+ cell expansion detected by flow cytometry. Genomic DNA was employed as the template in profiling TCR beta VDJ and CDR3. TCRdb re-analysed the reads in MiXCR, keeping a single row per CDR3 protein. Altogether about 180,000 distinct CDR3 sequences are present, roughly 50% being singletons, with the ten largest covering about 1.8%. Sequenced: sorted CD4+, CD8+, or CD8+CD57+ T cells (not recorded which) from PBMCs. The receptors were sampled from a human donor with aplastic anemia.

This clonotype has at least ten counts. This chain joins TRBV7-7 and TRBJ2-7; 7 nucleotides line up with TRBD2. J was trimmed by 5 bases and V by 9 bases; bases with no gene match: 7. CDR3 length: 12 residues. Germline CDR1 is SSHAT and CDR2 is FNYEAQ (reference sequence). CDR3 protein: CARGLEGNEQYF. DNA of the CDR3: TGTGCCAGAGGACTAGAGGGGAACGAGCAGTACTTC.

The CDR3 sequence is CSAIDGESNYGYTF. CDR3 nucleotide sequence: TGCAGTGCTATAGATGGAGAGTCTAACTATGGCTACACCTTC. The V gene is TRBV20-1, the J gene TRBJ1-2, with D unresolved. V was pared by 4 bases and J by 0 bases, with 12 bases between. There are 14 residues in the CDR3. Germline V CDR1 and CDR2: DFQATT, SNEGSKA (reference sequence).

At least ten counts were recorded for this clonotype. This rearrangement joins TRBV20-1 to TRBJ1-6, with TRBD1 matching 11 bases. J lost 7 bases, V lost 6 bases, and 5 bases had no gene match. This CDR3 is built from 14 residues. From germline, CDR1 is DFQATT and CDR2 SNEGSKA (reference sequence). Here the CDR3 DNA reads TGCAGTGCCAGGACAGGGGGCGACAATTCACCCCTCCACTTT. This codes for CSARTGGDNSPLHF.

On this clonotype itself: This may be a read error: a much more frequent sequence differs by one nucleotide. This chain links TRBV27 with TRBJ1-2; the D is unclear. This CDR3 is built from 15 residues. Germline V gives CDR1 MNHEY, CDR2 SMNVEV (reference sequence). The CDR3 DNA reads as TGTGCCAGCAGTTTAGGAAGGCGATCTAACTATGGCTACGCCTTC. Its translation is CASSLGRRSNYGYAF.

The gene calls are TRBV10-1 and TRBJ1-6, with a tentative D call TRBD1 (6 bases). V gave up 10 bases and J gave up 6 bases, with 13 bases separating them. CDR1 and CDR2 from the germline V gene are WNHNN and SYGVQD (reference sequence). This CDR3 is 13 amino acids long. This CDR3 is CATKKDSNSPLHF. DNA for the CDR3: TGCGCCACCAAAAAGGACAGTAATTCACCCCTCCACTTT.

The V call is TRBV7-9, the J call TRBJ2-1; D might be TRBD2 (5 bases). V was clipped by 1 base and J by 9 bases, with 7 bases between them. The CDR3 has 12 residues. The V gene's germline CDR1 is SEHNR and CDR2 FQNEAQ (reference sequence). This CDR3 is CASSLVGSEQFF. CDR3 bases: TGTGCCAGCAGCTTAGTGGGGAGTGAGCAGTTCTTC.

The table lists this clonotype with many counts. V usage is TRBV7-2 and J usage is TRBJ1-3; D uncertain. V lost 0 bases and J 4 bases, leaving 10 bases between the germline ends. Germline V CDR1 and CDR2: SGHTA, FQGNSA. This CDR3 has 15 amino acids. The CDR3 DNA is TGTGCCAGCAGCTTAGCCCCACCGGCGGGAAACACCATATATTTT. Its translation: CASSLAPPAGNTIYF.

The DNA of the CDR3 is TGTGCCAGCAGCTTACAAGGAGGGGCTAACACCGGGGAGCTGTTTTTT. Residues: CASSLQGGANTGELFF. V is TRBV7-8 and J is TRBJ2-2, with D maybe TRBD2 (6 bases). CDR1 is SGHVS and CDR2 is FQNEAQ in the germline V gene. CDR3 length equals 16 residues. The V end was cut by 2 bases, the J end by 2 bases, with 12 bases between.

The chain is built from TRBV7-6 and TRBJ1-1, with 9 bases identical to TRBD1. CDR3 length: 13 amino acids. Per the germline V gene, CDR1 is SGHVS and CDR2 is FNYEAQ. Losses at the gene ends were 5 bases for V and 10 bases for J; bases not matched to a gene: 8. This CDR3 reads CASSPAQGQGAFF. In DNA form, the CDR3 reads TGTGCCAGCAGCCCCGCACAGGGACAGGGAGCTTTCTTT.

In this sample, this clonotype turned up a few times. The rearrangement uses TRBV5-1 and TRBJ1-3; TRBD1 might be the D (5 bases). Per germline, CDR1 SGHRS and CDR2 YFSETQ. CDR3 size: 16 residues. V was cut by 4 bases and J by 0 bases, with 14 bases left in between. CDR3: CASSTYTGLSGNTIYF. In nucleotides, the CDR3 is TGCGCCAGCAGCACCTATACAGGTCTCTCTGGAAACACCATATATTTT. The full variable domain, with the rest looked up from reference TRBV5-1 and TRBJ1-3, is KAGVTQTPRYLIKTRGQQVTLSCSPISGHRSVSWYQQTPGQGLQFLFEYFSETQRNKGNFPGRFSGRQFSNSRSEMNVSTLELGDSALYLCASSTYTGLSGNTIYFGEGSWLTVV.

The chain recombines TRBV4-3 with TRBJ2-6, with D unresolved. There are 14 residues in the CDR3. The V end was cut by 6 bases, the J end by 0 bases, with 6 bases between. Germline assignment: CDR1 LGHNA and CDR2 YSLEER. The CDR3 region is CASSYSSGANVLTF. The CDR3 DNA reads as TGCGCCAGCAGTTACAGCTCTGGGGCCAACGTCCTGACTTTC.